Presented here are 2 T cell receptor beta chains from one specimen sequenced in a study of blood T cell repertoires in COVID-19. Some clones are missing from TCRdb's copy, which holds only in-frame ones; the method was immunoSEQ multiplex PCR. The data hold fewer than 300,000 clones, with approximately 83% observed a single time. Material for sequencing was PBMCs or T cells enriched from blood (not recorded which). These receptor sequences come from a young woman who had recovered from COVID-19.

CDR3 residues: CASKPRGSPMNTEAFF. The CDR3 region has the DNA TGTGCCAGCAAACCGAGGGGGTCTCCCATGAACACTGAAGCTTTCTTT. The V gene is TRBV27, the J gene TRBJ1-1; a weak D match, TRBD1 (6 bases). Per germline, CDR1 MNHEY and CDR2 SMNVEV (reference sequence). V was shortened by 7 bases and J by 0 bases, with 18 bases between the two germline ends. This CDR3 contains 16 residues.

For the CDR3, the DNA is TGTGCCAGCAGCCACCTAGATTTCAAGGTTTCGGGGGGCTACACCTTC. This encodes CASSHLDFKVSGGYTF. The V gene is TRBV7-9, the J gene TRBJ1-2, with D uncertain. The CDR3 spans 16 residues. Germline V gene data show CDR1 as SEHNR and CDR2 as FQNEAQ (reference sequence). Between the trimmed V and J ends, which lost 5 bases and 8 bases, there was a span of 24 bases.